The clone carrying this T cell receptor (beta chain) qualifies as medium-sized. What it binds is unknown. Being off target in a library aimed at alpha chains, this beta chain has a size of little meaning. The data originate from a study of spatial heterogeneity in lung cancer. At the level of the study: For tumor regions, TCR transcript counts showed a strong correlation with a T cell module score derived from matched bulk RNA-seq. Study-level results: Intratumoral expanded alpha and beta TCR counts were found to track tumor mutation counts. Coverage was estimated at about 7.2% of tumor T cells for alpha chains and roughly 13% for beta chains.

Trimming cost V 6 bases and J 2 bases, with 16 bases left between them. The CDR3 length is 15 residues. Germline V gives CDR1 MNHEY, CDR2 SVGEGT. Stated time point: sample taken at primary tumor resection. The donor group consisted of roughly 70 patients who had untreated, early-stage non-small cell lung cancer. Unsorted whole RNA of tumor, nontumor lung or frozen PBMC was sequenced. TCRdb itself ran the 5' RACE reads through MiXCR, one entry per CDR3 protein. The data hold 15,000 or so distinct CDR3 sequences, with over 3.5% observed a single time. This specimen was lung tumor tissue, taken at surgery. The sequence derives from a female donor with early-stage non-small cell lung cancer. The rearrangement joins TRBV6-2 or TRBV6-3 to TRBJ1-1; D not resolved. The CDR3 bases are TGTGCCAGCAGCTACGGCCGTTACGGAAACACTGAAGCTTTCTTT. Amino acids: CASSYGRYGNTEAFF.